A single sample gave rise to the 27 T cell receptor beta chains below, sequenced in a study of CD8 T cells in Susac syndrome. About 0.5 to 1 ug RNA was reverse transcribed with random hexamers. One entry per CDR3 protein, called by TCRdb with MiXCR from the immunoSEQ multiplex PCR reads. The table includes under 200,000 distinct CDR3 sequences, roughly nine tenths detected once. The specimen sequenced was CD4+ T cells from PBMCs. The source is a human donor with Susac syndrome.

The gene calls are TRBV3-1 and TRBJ2-1, with 14 bases lining up with TRBD2. Trimming removed 4 bases from V and 10 bases from J; junction bases left unmatched: 12. The germline CDR1 and CDR2 sequences are LGHDT and YNNKEL (reference sequence). The CDR3 totals 17 residues. The CDR3 sequence is CASSPHPGLAGEEEQFF. The CDR3 DNA sequence: TGTGCCAGCAGCCCCCACCCGGGACTAGCGGGAGAAGAGGAGCAGTTCTTC.

This chain connects TRBV5-1 to TRBJ2-7; 7 bases are shared with TRBD2. Trimming at V came to 0 bases and at J to 2 bases, leaving 8 bases not matched to a gene. Per the germline V gene, CDR1 is SGHRS and CDR2 is YFSETQ. The CDR3 runs to 16 residues. This CDR3 is CASSLGEGGNTYEQYF. The CDR3 region has the DNA TGCGCCAGCAGCTTGGGGGAGGGTGGTAACACCTACGAGCAGTACTTC.

The chain employs TRBV20-1 and TRBJ1-1; TRBD1 matches 9 bases. This CDR3 has 13 residues. V shed 5 bases, J shed 5 bases, and the junction held 6 bases outside the gene matches. The germline V gene encodes CDR1 DFQATT and CDR2 SNEGSKA (reference sequence). The CDR3 here is CSAPTGGFTEAFF. In DNA, the CDR3 is TGCAGTGCTCCCACAGGGGGCTTTACTGAAGCTTTCTTT.

V and J are TRBV20-1 and TRBJ2-7; 9 bases fit TRBD2. V shed 2 bases, J shed 2 bases, and the junction held 7 bases outside the gene matches. CDR3 size: 15 residues. Germline V gene data show CDR1 as DFQATT and CDR2 as SNEGSKA (reference sequence). The CDR3 sequence is CSARLAGVSPYEQYF. For the CDR3, the DNA is TGCAGTGCTAGATTAGCGGGGGTTTCCCCCTACGAGCAGTACTTC.

The chain combines TRBV3-1 with TRBJ1-5; D uncertain. V gave up 1 base and J gave up 7 bases, with 5 bases separating them. This CDR3 spans 12 amino acids. CDR1 and CDR2 (germline): LGHDT, YNNKEL (reference sequence). The CDR3 reads CASSQGGQPQHF. CDR3 in DNA: TGTGCCAGCAGCCAAGGGGGACAGCCCCAGCATTTT. Supplemented by reference TRBV3-1 and TRBJ1-5, the full variable domain reads DTAVSQTPKYLVTQMGNDKSIKCEQNLGHDTMYWYKQDSKKFLKIMFSYNNKELIINETVPNRFSPKSPDKAHLNLHINSLELGDSAVYFCASSQGGQPQHFGDGTRLSIL.

V usage is TRBV7-2 and J usage is TRBJ2-4; 10 positions agree with TRBD1. Trimming at V came to 1 base and at J to 8 bases, leaving 5 bases not matched to a gene. The CDR3 is 15 residues long. The germline CDR1 and CDR2 sequences are SGHTA and FQGNSA. The DNA for the CDR3 is TGTGCCAGCAGCTTAGGGGACAGGGGTTGGGACATTCAGTACTTC. This gives the protein CASSLGDRGWDIQYF.

This chain links TRBV20-1 with TRBJ2-7; D is perhaps TRBD1 or TRBD2 (7 bases each). Between the trimmed V and J ends, which lost 6 bases and 3 bases, there was a span of 18 bases. The CDR3 covers 14 residues. CDR1 and CDR2 (germline): DFQATT, SNEGSKA (reference sequence). CDR3 region: CSASRGGQDYEQYF. The CDR3 DNA sequence: TGCAGTGCCAGCAGGGGGGGCCAGGACTACGAGCAGTACTTC.

This clonotype was detected only once. V usage is TRBV20-1 and J usage is TRBJ2-7, with 12 bases that match TRBD2. With 5 bases clipped from V and 1 base from J, the junction kept 12 bases outside the gene matches. Germline V gene data show CDR1 as DFQATT and CDR2 as SNEGSKA (reference sequence). The length of the CDR3 is 17 residues. CDR3 DNA sequence: TGCAGTGCTCCGACTCTAGCGGGAGGGCCCCGTTCCTACGAGCAGTACTTC. Translating gives CSAPTLAGGPRSYEQYF.

This chain joins TRBV5-1 and TRBJ2-1, with 9 bases lining up with TRBD1. CDR3 length: 16 residues. V shed 4 bases, J shed 6 bases, and the junction held 11 bases outside the gene matches. Germline CDR1 is SGHRS and CDR2 is YFSETQ. The CDR3 spells CASSPDGQGSGNEQFF. In DNA form, the CDR3 reads TGCGCCAGCAGCCCGGATGGACAGGGGTCCGGCAATGAGCAGTTCTTC.

The chain combines TRBV6-5 with TRBJ2-1, with 11 positions matching TRBD2. CDR1 is MNHEY, CDR2 SVGAGI, per germline. The CDR3 consists of 16 residues. V was clipped by 4 bases and J by 7 bases; unmatched bases: 9. For the CDR3, the DNA is TGTGCCAGCAGTTCCCTGACTAGCGGGGTGAGGAATGAGCAGTTCTTC. Translation: CASSSLTSGVRNEQFF.

J is TRBJ1-2 and V is TRBV6-1; tentative D call: TRBD1 (6 bases). Germline-derived CDR1 and CDR2 are MNHNS and SASEGT. The CDR3 is made up of 14 amino acids. V lost 5 bases and J lost 2, with 12 bases in between. The DNA for the CDR3 is TGTGCCAGCAGTTCGTCAGGGGTGAACTATGGCTACACCTTC. Translation gives CASSSSGVNYGYTF.

J is TRBJ1-4 and V is TRBV11-1; D unresolved. V shed 4 bases and J shed 5 bases, with 11 bases lying between them. The CDR3 is made up of 14 amino acids. The germline CDR1 and CDR2 sequences are SGHAT and FQDESV (reference sequence). The CDR3 bases are TGTGCCAGCAGCTGGGGTGTAAGGAATGAAAAACTGTTTTTT. It translates to CASSWGVRNEKLFF.

The CDR3 here is CASSPGGGYSNQPQHF. The CDR3 DNA reads as TGTGCCAGCAGCCCGGGGGGGGGCTATAGCAATCAGCCCCAGCATTTT. The gene calls are TRBV3-1 and TRBJ1-5; perhaps TRBD1 as D (6 bases). Per the germline V gene, CDR1 is LGHDT and CDR2 is YNNKEL (reference sequence). CDR3 length equals 16 residues. The V and J ends lost 4 bases and 0 bases respectively, with 13 bases between them.

The chain links TRBV20-1 to TRBJ1-5, with D tentatively TRBD1 (5 bases). Trimming removed 0 bases at V and 0 bases at J, with 9 bases between. This CDR3 has 15 amino acids. Germline loops: CDR1 DFQATT, CDR2 SNEGSKA (reference sequence). The CDR3 sequence: CSARETEYSNQPQHF. The CDR3 DNA is TGCAGTGCTAGAGAGACAGAATATAGCAATCAGCCCCAGCATTTT.

The V gene is TRBV20-1, the J gene TRBJ1-1; D not certain. Germline V CDR1 and CDR2: DFQATT, SNEGSKA (reference sequence). The CDR3 runs to 13 residues. V dropped 1 base and J dropped 1 base, with 7 bases sitting between them. CDR3 sequence: CSARAPSNTEAFF. In DNA form, the CDR3 reads TGCAGTGCTAGAGCGCCGTCGAACACTGAAGCTTTCTTT.

The chain is built from TRBV6-5 and TRBJ2-1; 7 nucleotides align to TRBD1. In germline, CDR1 is MNHEY, CDR2 SVGAGI. This CDR3 contains 15 residues. Losses at the gene ends were 6 bases for V and 6 bases for J; bases not matched to a gene: 11. The CDR3 region has the DNA TGTGCCAGCAGGAGAGGACAGGCAGGGACCAATGAGCAGTTCTTC. Its protein is CASRRGQAGTNEQFF.

The genes are TRBV12-5 and TRBJ1-2; D gene uncertain. Per the germline V gene, CDR1 is LGHNT and CDR2 is FRNRAP. Trimming pared 6 bases from V and 2 bases from J, leaving 13 bases between. The CDR3 contains 14 residues. The CDR3 nucleotides are TGTGCTAGTGGCCCCGGGGAGAGGAACTATGGCTACACCTTC. It encodes CASGPGERNYGYTF. Together with reference TRBV12-5 and TRBJ1-2, the CDR3 gives the full variable domain: DARVTQTPRHKVTEMGQEVTMRCQPILGHNTVFWYRQTMMQGLELLAYFRNRAPLDDSGMPKDRFSAEMPDATLATLKIQPSEPRDSAVYFCASGPGERNYGYTFGSGTRLTVV.

The CDR3 DNA reads as TGCGCCAGCTCCTCGGGGGGAAGCACTGAAGCTTTCTTT. Translated, it gives CASSSGGSTEAFF. The chain is built from TRBV10-2 and TRBJ1-1; maybe TRBD1 (5 bases). In germline, CDR1 is WSHSY, CDR2 SAAADI. The CDR3 length is 13 residues. V lost 8 bases and J lost 4, with 14 bases in between.

The chain joins TRBV6-6 to TRBJ1-1; tentatively, D is TRBD1 (6 bases). Germline-derived CDR1 and CDR2 are MNHNY and SVGAGI (reference sequence). The CDR3 has 15 amino acids. V was cut by 2 bases and J by 5 bases, with 15 bases left in between. The CDR3 protein is CASSYAAAGETEAFF. CDR3 sequence (DNA): TGTGCCAGCAGTTACGCGGCTGCAGGGGAGACTGAAGCTTTCTTT.

This clonotype has only one observation. V is TRBV7-8 and J is TRBJ1-3, with 9 bases that match TRBD1. From germline, CDR1 is SGHVS and CDR2 FQNEAQ. The CDR3 totals 16 residues. Trimming removed 0 bases from V and 4 bases from J; junction bases left unmatched: 4. The CDR3 protein is CASSLAPTGGGNTIYF. CDR3 coding DNA: TGTGCCAGCAGCTTAGCGCCGACAGGGGGAGGAAACACCATATATTTT.

The chain carries TRBV6-5 and TRBJ1-4; a weak D match, TRBD1 (5 bases). V shed 10 bases and J shed 5 bases, with 11 bases lying between them. The CDR3 runs to 12 residues. Germline-derived CDR1 and CDR2 are MNHEY and SVGAGI. The CDR3 DNA follows: TGTGCCACCGGAGGGGTAAATGAAAAACTGTTTTTT. Protein product: CATGGVNEKLFF.

The chain employs TRBV28 and TRBJ1-4; a weak D match, TRBD1 (5 bases). With 0 bases removed from V and 4 bases from J, the gap between germline ends came to 9 bases. Germline V gene data show CDR1 as MDHEN and CDR2 as SYDVKM. This CDR3 has 15 amino acids. The CDR3 DNA reads TGTGCCAGCAGTTTATGGGGGGAAGTTAATGAAAAACTGTTTTTT. Protein sequence: CASSLWGEVNEKLFF.

This clonotype appeared once. This chain connects TRBV2 to TRBJ1-6; D gene uncertain. The CDR3 runs 13 residues. Germline values: CDR1 SNHLY, CDR2 FYNNEI. V lost 7 bases and J 6 bases, leaving 10 bases between the germline ends. The CDR3, as DNA: TGTGCCAGCAAGTTCAATAGTAATTCACCCCTCCACTTT. As protein: CASKFNSNSPLHF. The full variable domain, in which reference TRBV2 and TRBJ1-6 provide the parts outside the CDR3, is EPEVTQTPSHQVTQMGQEVILRCVPISNHLYFYWYRQILGQKVEFLVSFYNNEISEKSEIFDDQFSVERPDGSNFTLKIRSTKLEDSAMYFCASKFNSNSPLHFGNGTRLTVT.

CDR3 sequence (DNA): TGCGCCAGCAGCCATGGGGACAGGCAGGGGTCCTACGAGCAGTACTTC. It codes for CASSHGDRQGSYEQYF. The V gene is TRBV4-1, the J gene TRBJ2-7; 8 nucleotides match TRBD1. CDR3 length: 16 residues. The trim removed 3 bases at V and 1 base at J, leaving 8 bases unmatched. Germline CDR1 MGHRA, CDR2 YSYEKL.

V usage is TRBV4-1 and J usage is TRBJ1-1, with a possible D match to TRBD1 (6 bases). The V gene's germline CDR1 is MGHRA and CDR2 YSYEKL. The V end was cut by 1 base, the J end by 3 bases, with 15 bases between. The CDR3 consists of 16 residues. As DNA, the CDR3 is TGCGCCAGCAGCCAAGTTTTTCCAGGGGCTGACACTGAAGCTTTCTTT. Translating it yields CASSQVFPGADTEAFF.

The chain carries TRBV14 and TRBJ2-2; D remains unclear. Germline V lookup: CDR1 SGHDN, CDR2 FVKESK. This CDR3 contains 14 residues. V was clipped by 0 bases and J by 7 bases, with 9 bases between them. The CDR3 region has the DNA TGTGCCAGCAGCCAAGAAGTACGGAACGGGGAGCTGTTTTTT. Protein sequence: CASSQEVRNGELFF. The full variable domain, its missing parts supplied by reference TRBV14 and TRBJ2-2, is EAGVTQFPSHSVIEKGQTVTLRCDPISGHDNLYWYRRVMGKEIKFLLHFVKESKQDESGMPNNRFLAERTGGTYSTLKVQPAELEDSGVYFCASSQEVRNGELFFGEGSRLTVL.

The chain employs TRBV9 and TRBJ2-1, with a tentative D call TRBD1 (6 bases). Germline CDR1 is SGDLS and CDR2 is YYNGEE. The CDR3 extends over 16 amino acids. V was cut by 4 bases and J by 5 bases, with 19 bases left in between. CDR3 loop: CASSLGARSGNNEQFF. DNA of the CDR3: TGTGCCAGCAGCTTGGGGGCCCGAAGCGGAAACAATGAGCAGTTCTTC.